The subject of this entry is one TCR beta chain. Authors' data handling: Quantification of nucleated cells was approximated via reference gene primer amplification. Method: immunoSEQ multiplex PCR; TCRdb's copy keeps in-frame clones and lacks some. V and J calls and clone size are copied from that table; D and trimming were computed from the DNA. The table records 300,000 to 450,000 clones, around 87% of them present only once. The sample originates from a study of blood T cell repertoires in COVID-19. On the study more broadly: Italy, Spain and the United States were the sources of the convalescent and acute COVID-19 samples. The analysed material was cDNA or gDNA that came from T cells, B-cell-depleted T cells, or PBMCs.

In Seattle, patients joined the study during active infection and were tracked longitudinally. The CDR3 totals 14 residues. With V trimmed by 6 bases and J by 7 bases, 10 bases remained unmatched. Germline CDR1 and CDR2: MNHEY and SVGAGI. The chain has TRBV6-5 and TRBJ2-7, with 9 nucleotides matching TRBD2. Specimen: peripheral blood. The sequence came from a woman aged 25 to 39 with COVID-19, enrolled during active disease. The chain's CDR3 is CASRGASGAREQYF. Here the CDR3 DNA reads TGTGCCAGCAGGGGGGCTAGCGGGGCGAGAGAGCAGTACTTC.